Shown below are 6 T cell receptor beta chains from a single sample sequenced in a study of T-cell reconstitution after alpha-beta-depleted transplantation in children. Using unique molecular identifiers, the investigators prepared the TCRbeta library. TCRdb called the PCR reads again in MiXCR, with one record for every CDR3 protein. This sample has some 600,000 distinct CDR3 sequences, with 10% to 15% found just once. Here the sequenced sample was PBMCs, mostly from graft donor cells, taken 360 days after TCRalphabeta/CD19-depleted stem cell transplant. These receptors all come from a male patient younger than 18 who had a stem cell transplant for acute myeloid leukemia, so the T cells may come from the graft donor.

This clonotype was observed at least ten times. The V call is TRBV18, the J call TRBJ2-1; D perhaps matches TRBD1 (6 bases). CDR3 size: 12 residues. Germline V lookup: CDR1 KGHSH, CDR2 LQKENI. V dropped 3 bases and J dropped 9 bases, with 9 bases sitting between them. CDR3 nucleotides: TGTGCCAGCTCACCCCTAGGGGGTGAGCAGTTCTTC. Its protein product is CASSPLGGEQFF.

CDR3 amino acids: CASSQSGMDADTQYF. Written as DNA, the CDR3 is TGCGCCAGCAGTCAGAGCGGCATGGATGCAGATACGCAGTATTTT. V usage is TRBV23-1 and J usage is TRBJ2-3, with D possibly being TRBD2 (5 bases). TRBV23-1 has ORF status, its function being uncertain. The CDR3 spans 15 residues. Trimming took off 3 bases at V and 4 bases at J, with 14 bases between the two ends.

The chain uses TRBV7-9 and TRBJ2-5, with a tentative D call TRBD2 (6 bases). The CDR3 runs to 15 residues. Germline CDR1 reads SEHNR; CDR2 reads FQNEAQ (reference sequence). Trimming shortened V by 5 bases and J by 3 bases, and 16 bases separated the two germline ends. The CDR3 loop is CASSPQGGVEETQYF. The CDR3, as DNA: TGTGCCAGCAGCCCTCAGGGCGGGGTGGAAGAGACCCAGTACTTC.

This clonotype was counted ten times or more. Here the CDR3 reads CASRQTGTANTGELFF. The DNA of the CDR3 is TGTGCCAGCAGACAAACCGGGACAGCGAACACCGGGGAGCTGTTTTTT. The V gene is TRBV7-2, the J gene TRBJ2-2; 7 nucleotides line up with TRBD1. The ends lost 6 bases at V and 0 bases at J; junction bases unmatched: 7. The CDR3 is 16 residues long. Germline values: CDR1 SGHTA, CDR2 FQGNSA. The variable domain in full, completed from reference TRBV7-2 and TRBJ2-2, reads GAGVSQSPSNKVTEKGKDVELRCDPISGHTALYWYRQSLGQGLEFLIYFQGNSAPDKSGLPSDRFSAERTGGSVSTLTIQRTQQEDSAVYLCASRQTGTANTGELFFGEGSRLTVL.

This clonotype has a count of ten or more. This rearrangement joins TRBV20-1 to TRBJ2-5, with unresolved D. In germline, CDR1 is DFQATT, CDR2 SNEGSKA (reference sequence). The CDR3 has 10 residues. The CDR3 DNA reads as TGCAGCGCGAGTTCCGAGACCCAGTACTTC. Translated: CSASSETQYF.

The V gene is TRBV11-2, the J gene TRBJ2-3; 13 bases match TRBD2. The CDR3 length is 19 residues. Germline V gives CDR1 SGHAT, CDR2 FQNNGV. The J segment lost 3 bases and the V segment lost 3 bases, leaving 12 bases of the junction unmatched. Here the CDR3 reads CASSFPRGTSGTFTDTQYF. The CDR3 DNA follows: TGTGCCAGCAGCTTCCCTAGGGGGACTAGCGGGACTTTTACAGATACGCAGTATTTT.